These 2 T cell receptor beta chains were sequenced from one sample in a study of blood T cell repertoires in COVID-19. Sequencing used immunoSEQ multiplex PCR; TCRdb keeps in-frame clones, though not all of them. The data show 55,000 to 75,000 clones, more than 75% seen once. Sequenced material: peripheral blood. The receptors were sampled from a human donor in a cohort sampled during active COVID-19.

The chain joins TRBV30 to TRBJ1-1; weak D call: TRBD1 (5 bases). V gave up 4 bases and J gave up 4 bases, with 25 bases separating them. This CDR3 is 17 amino acids long. CDR1 GTSNPN and CDR2 SVGIG come from the germline V gene (reference sequence). CDR3 loop: CAWTSSRTPGRGTEAFF. The CDR3 DNA reads as TGTGCCTGGACATCGAGCAGAACTCCTGGTAGGGGCACTGAAGCTTTCTTT.

This chain uses TRBV5-6 with TRBJ2-5, with 7 bases matching TRBD2. Germline loops: CDR1 SGHDT, CDR2 YYEEEE. The CDR3 totals 14 residues. V was clipped by 4 bases and J by 7 bases; unmatched bases: 10. The CDR3 region has the DNA TGTGCCAGCAGCGACGGACTAGTCGGGGGGACCCAGTACTTC. Amino acid sequence: CASSDGLVGGTQYF.